This TCR beta chain comes out of a study of OX40 agonist ivuxolimab in advanced cancers. The overall study: Six ivuxolimab dose levels, 0.01 to 10 mg/kg, were given intravenously every 2 weeks. Enrollees could have had prior anti-PD-1, anti-PD-L1 or anti-CTLA-4 therapy, which approximately 40% had received.

Assay: immunoSEQ multiplex PCR; the TCRdb copy retains only in-frame clones and omits some. The table includes approximately 70,000 clones, around 83% detected once. Study-level points and caveats: With doses of 0.1 to 3.0 mg/kg, CD4+ and CD8+ blood T cells had undergone clonal expansion by week 6.

About this clone: Its specificity is unknown.

Specimen: CD4+ or CD8+ T cells sorted from blood, collected in a trial of the OX40 agonist ivuxolimab. The origin of this receptor is an adult with an advanced solid tumor such as melanoma, head and neck, liver or kidney cancer.

CDR3 coding DNA: TGTGCCAGCTCACCTACGGGGGGTAAGCAGCCCCAGCATTTT. Its translation is CASSPTGGKQPQHF. The gene calls are TRBV18 and TRBJ1-5; perhaps TRBD1 as D (5 bases). CDR1 KGHSH and CDR2 LQKENI come from the germline V gene. The length of the CDR3 is 14 residues. The V end lost 3 bases, the J end lost 7 bases, and 13 bases lay between the germline ends.